This T cell receptor beta chain emerged from a study of a mutant IDH1 vaccine in newly diagnosed glioma. About the study: Sex distribution of treated patients was roughly 62% male and roughly 38% female; mean age was roughly 37 years. Earlier care involved radiotherapy, temozolomide, or both, and the majority received both.

The time point is: baseline, week 1 (first vaccination visit). Treatment denoted: pre-vaccination baseline after standard-of-care therapy. In every donor, the tumor was a new WHO grade 3 or 4 IDH1-mutant, ATRX-lost astrocytoma. TCRdb's table, derived via immunoSEQ multiplex PCR, lists solely in-frame clones and lacks some. The sample has some 70,000 clones; approximately 79% are singletons. Germline V gene lookup returns CDR1 MDHEN and CDR2 SYDVKM. V trimming: 6 bases; J trimming: 8 bases; junction bases outside the gene matches: 9. The CDR3 sequence is 13 residues long. Sequencing used PBMCs, obtained from a glioma patient treated with radiotherapy, temozolomide or both. The chain employs TRBV28 and TRBJ1-2; 7 positions match TRBD1. This sequence originates from a man in his fifties or sixties with glioma. This CDR3 is CASRTGVWEGYTF. The CDR3 nucleotides read TGTGCCAGCAGAACAGGGGTATGGGAAGGCTACACCTTC.